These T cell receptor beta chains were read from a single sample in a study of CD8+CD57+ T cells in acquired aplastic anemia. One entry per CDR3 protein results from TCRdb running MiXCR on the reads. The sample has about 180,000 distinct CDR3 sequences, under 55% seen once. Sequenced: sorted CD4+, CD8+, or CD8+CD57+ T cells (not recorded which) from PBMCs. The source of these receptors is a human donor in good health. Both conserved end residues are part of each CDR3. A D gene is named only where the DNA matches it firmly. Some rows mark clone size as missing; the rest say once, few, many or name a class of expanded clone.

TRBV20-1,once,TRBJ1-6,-,CSARDLGMIGSPLHF,TGCAGTGCTAGAGATCTGGGTATGATCGGTTCACCCCTCCACTTT
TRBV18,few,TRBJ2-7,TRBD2,CASSPRTSAAYEQYF,TGTGCCAGCTCACCACGGACTAGCGCGGCCTACGAGCAGTACTTC
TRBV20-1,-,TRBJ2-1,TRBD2,CSARVAGGPIDEQFF,TGCAGTGCTAGAGTAGCGGGGGGCCCCATCGATGAGCAGTTCTTC
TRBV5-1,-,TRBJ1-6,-,CASSLGRTEPLHF,TGCGCCAGCAGCTTGGGGCGGACGGAACCCCTCCACTTT
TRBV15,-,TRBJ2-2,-,CATSKTREGGGELFF,TGTGCCACCAGCAAGACCAGGGAAGGAGGCGGGGAGCTGTTTTTT
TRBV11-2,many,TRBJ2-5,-,CASSLRQGLDVETQYF,TGTGCCAGCAGCTTGAGACAAGGACTGGACGTGGAGACCCAGTACTTC
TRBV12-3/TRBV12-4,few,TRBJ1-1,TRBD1,CASRQGAYAEAFF,TGTGCCAGCAGGCAGGGGGCCTACGCTGAAGCTTTCTTT
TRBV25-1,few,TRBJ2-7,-,CASSALGMGGASYEQYF,TGTGCCAGCAGTGCTCTGGGTATGGGCGGGGCCTCCTACGAGCAGTACTTC
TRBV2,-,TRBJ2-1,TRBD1,CASSGTGNEQFF,TGTGCCAGCAGTGGGACAGGTAATGAGCAGTTCTTC
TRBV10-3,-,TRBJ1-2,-,CAIQGGGAEGYGYTF,TGTGCCATCCAGGGAGGAGGAGCAGAGGGCTATGGCTACACCTTC
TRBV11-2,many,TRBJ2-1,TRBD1,CASSLGNRGNEQFF,TGTGCCAGCAGCTTAGGAAACAGGGGCAATGAGCAGTTCTTC
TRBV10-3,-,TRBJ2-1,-,CAIRGDNEQFF,TGTGCCATCAGGGGGGATAATGAGCAGTTCTTC
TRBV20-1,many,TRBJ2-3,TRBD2,CSAIGLADSTDTQYF,TGCAGTGCTATAGGACTAGCGGACAGCACAGATACGCAGTATTTT
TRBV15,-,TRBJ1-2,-,CATSRDLGQGDRGYTF,TGTGCCACCAGCAGAGATCTGGGGCAGGGAGATCGGGGCTACACCTTC
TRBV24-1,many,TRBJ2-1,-,CATSKTANGNEQFF,TGTGCCACCAGCAAGACAGCTAATGGCAATGAGCAGTTCTTC
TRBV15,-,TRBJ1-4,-,CATCREGLHNEKLFF,TGTGCCACCTGTCGGGAGGGGCTCCATAATGAAAAACTGTTTTTT
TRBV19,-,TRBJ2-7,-,CASTGLGYEQYF,TGTGCCAGCACCGGACTCGGATACGAGCAGTACTTC
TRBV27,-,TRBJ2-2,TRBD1,CASSLRQGGGELFF,TGTGCCAGCAGTCTTCGACAGGGTGGCGGGGAGCTGTTTTTT
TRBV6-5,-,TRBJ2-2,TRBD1,CASRTDRGIGELFF,TGTGCCAGCAGGACTGACAGGGGGATCGGGGAGCTGTTTTTT
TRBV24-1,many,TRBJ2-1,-,CATSGSRTYNEQFF,TGTGCCACCAGTGGTTCTAGAACTTACAATGAGCAGTTCTTC
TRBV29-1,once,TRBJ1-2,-,CSVEADGVYGYTF,TGCAGCGTTGAAGCCGACGGGGTCTATGGCTACACCTTC
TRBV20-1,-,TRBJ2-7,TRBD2,CSAPSGSHEQYF,TGCAGTGCTCCTAGCGGGAGTCACGAGCAGTACTTC
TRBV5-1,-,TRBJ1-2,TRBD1,CASSSGGTGDGYTF,TGCGCCAGCAGCTCGGGTGGGACAGGGGATGGCTACACCTTC
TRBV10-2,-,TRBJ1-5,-,CASTPQHF,TGCGCCAGCACGCCCCAGCATTTT
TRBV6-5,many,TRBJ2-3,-,CASRYNTDTQYF,TGTGCCAGCAGATATAACACAGATACGCAGTATTTT
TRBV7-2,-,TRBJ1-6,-,CASSPRQNSSLHF,TGTGCCAGCAGCCCGCGACAGAATTCATCCCTCCACTTT
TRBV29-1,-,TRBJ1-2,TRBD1,CSVRTGTAGYTF,TGCAGCGTGAGGACAGGGACCGCTGGCTACACCTTC
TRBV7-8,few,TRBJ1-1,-,CASAEDLNTEAFF,TGTGCCAGCGCGGAGGATCTGAACACTGAAGCTTTCTTT
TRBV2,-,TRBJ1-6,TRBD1,CASSPYEQGINSPLHF,TGTGCCAGCAGTCCATATGAACAGGGGATCAATTCACCCCTCCACTTT
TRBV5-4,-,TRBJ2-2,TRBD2,CASSLRLAGVTGELFF,TGTGCCAGCAGCTTGAGACTAGCGGGAGTCACCGGGGAGCTGTTTTTT
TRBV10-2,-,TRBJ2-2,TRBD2,CASGWEGSTGELFF,TGCGCCAGCGGGTGGGAGGGCTCCACCGGGGAGCTGTTTTTT
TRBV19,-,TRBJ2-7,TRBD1,CASSMDWTGIYEQYF,TGTGCCAGTAGTATGGATTGGACAGGGATCTACGAGCAGTACTTC
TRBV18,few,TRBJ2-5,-,CASSPPMGSQETQYF,TGTGCCAGCTCACCACCGATGGGGAGCCAAGAGACCCAGTACTTC
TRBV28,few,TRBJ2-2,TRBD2,CASTPAGGRTGELFF,TGTGCCAGCACCCCCGCGGGGGGACGCACCGGGGAGCTGTTTTTT
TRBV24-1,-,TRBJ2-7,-,CATSEGGESYEQYF,TGTGCCACCAGTGAAGGGGGGGAGAGCTACGAGCAGTACTTC
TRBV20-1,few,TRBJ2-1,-,CSASRDEVSEQFF,TGCAGTGCTAGCCGAGACGAGGTTTCGGAGCAGTTCTTC
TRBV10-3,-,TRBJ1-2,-,CASVDPGESGYTF,TGTGCCAGTGTAGATCCAGGGGAAAGTGGCTACACCTTC
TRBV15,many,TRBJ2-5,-,CATSRGAKETQYF,TGTGCCACCAGCAGAGGAGCCAAAGAGACCCAGTACTTC
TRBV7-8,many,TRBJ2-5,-,CASSLARVAFLRGQETQYF,TGTGCCAGCAGCTTAGCTAGGGTGGCGTTTCTTCGTGGGCAAGAGACCCAGTACTTC
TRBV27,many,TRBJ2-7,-,CASSLRPSSGEQYF,TGTGCCAGCAGCCTGAGGCCTAGTTCGGGCGAGCAGTACTTC
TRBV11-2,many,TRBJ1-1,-,CASSLDIPSTEAFF,TGTGCCAGCAGCTTAGACATTCCCAGCACTGAAGCTTTCTTT